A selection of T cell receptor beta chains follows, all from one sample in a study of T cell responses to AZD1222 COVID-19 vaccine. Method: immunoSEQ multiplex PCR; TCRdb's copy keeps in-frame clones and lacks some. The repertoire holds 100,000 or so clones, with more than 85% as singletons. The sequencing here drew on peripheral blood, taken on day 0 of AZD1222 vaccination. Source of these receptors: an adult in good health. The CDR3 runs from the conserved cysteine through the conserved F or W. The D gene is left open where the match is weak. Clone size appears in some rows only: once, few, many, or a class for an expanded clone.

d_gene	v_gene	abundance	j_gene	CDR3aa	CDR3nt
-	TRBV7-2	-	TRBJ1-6	CASSLGSSRTLHF	TGTGCCAGCAGCTTAGGCAGCTCCCGCACCCTCCACTTT
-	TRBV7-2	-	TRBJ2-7	CASRAVGRAEQYF	TGTGCCAGCAGGGCCGTAGGGCGGGCCGAGCAGTACTTC
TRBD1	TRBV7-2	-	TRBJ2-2	CASSQRTGPNTGELFF	TGTGCCAGCAGCCAACGGACAGGGCCAAACACCGGGGAGCTGTTTTTT
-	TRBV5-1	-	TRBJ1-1	CASSPRQNTEAFF	TGCGCCAGCAGCCCAAGACAGAACACTGAAGCTTTCTTT
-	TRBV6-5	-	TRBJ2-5	CASGAAETQYF	TGTGCCAGTGGGGCAGCGGAGACCCAGTACTTC
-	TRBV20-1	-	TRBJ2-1	CSATNEQFF	TGCAGTGCCACGAATGAGCAGTTCTTC
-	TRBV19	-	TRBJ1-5	CASSIPRVGNQPQHF	TGTGCCAGTAGTATACCCAGGGTGGGCAATCAGCCCCAGCATTTT
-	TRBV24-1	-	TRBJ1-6	CATSEGPRSPLHF	TGTGCCACCAGTGAAGGGCCGCGTTCACCCCTCCACTTT
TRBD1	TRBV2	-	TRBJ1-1	CASRGDRFLSTEAFF	TGTGCCAGCAGGGGGGACAGATTTTTGAGCACTGAAGCTTTCTTT
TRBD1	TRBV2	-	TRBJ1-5	CASSQTGDSNQPQHF	TGTGCCAGCAGTCAGACAGGGGATAGCAATCAGCCCCAGCATTTT
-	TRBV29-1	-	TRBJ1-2	CSVEWQGNSYGYTF	TGCAGCGTTGAATGGCAGGGGAACTCCTATGGCTACACCTTC
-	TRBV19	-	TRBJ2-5	CASRLQETQYF	TGTGCCAGTCGGCTTCAAGAGACCCAGTACTTC
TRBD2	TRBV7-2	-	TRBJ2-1	CASSLYSGGPNEQFF	TGTGCCAGCAGCTTATATAGCGGGGGGCCAAATGAGCAGTTCTTC
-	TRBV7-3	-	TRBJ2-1	CASSLTYNEQFF	TGTGCCAGCAGCTTAACGTACAATGAGCAGTTCTTC
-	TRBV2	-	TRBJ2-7	CASNPLAQHEQYF	TGTGCCAGCAACCCCCTAGCTCAGCACGAGCAGTACTTC
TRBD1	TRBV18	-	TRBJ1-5	CASSQAGGQPQHF	TGTGCCAGTTCCCAAGCAGGGGGTCAGCCCCAGCATTTT
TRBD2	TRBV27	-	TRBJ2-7	CASSRPGTSGPYEQYF	TGTGCCAGCAGCCGACCCGGGACTAGCGGGCCCTACGAGCAGTACTTC
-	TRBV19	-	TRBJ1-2	CASSILRDGNYGYTF	TGTGCCAGTAGTATCCTCCGGGACGGGAACTATGGCTACACCTTC
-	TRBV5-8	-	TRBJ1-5	CASSLRQGYSNQPQHF	TGTGCCAGCAGCCTCAGGCAGGGGTATAGCAATCAGCCCCAGCATTTT
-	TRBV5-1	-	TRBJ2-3	CASSWGSQGGTDTQYF	TGCGCCAGCAGCTGGGGGAGTCAGGGAGGCACAGATACGCAGTATTTT
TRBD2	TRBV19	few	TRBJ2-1	CASMVAGGHEQFF	TGTGCCAGTATGGTAGCGGGAGGCCATGAGCAGTTCTTC
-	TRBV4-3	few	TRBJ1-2	CASSPLGRGEGGYTF	TGCGCCAGCAGCCCTCTCGGGAGGGGAGAGGGAGGCTACACCTTC
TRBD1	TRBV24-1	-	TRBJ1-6	CATSEGTGVNSPLHF	TGTGCCACCAGTGAGGGGACAGGGGTAAATTCACCCCTCCACTTT